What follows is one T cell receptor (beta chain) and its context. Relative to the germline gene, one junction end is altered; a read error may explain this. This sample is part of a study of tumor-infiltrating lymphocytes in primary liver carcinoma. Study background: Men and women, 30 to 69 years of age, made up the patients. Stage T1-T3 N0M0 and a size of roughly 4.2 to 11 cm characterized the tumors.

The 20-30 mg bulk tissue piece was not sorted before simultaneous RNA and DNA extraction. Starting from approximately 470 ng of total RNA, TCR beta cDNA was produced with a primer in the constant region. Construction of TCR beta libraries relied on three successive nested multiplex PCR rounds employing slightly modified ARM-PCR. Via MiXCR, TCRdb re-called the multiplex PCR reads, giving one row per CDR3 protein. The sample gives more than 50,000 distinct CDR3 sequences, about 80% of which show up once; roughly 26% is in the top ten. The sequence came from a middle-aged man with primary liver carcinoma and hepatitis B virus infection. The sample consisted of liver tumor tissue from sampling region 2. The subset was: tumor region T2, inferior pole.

This CDR3 reads CASSLEVWDEKLFF. The CDR3 region has the DNA TGCGCCAGTAGCTTAGAGGTTTGGGACGAAAAACTGTTTTTT. V and J are TRBV11-2 and TRBJ1-4; D is perhaps TRBD1 (5 bases). The CDR3 has 14 amino acids. Germline assignment: CDR1 SGHAT and CDR2 FQNNGV.